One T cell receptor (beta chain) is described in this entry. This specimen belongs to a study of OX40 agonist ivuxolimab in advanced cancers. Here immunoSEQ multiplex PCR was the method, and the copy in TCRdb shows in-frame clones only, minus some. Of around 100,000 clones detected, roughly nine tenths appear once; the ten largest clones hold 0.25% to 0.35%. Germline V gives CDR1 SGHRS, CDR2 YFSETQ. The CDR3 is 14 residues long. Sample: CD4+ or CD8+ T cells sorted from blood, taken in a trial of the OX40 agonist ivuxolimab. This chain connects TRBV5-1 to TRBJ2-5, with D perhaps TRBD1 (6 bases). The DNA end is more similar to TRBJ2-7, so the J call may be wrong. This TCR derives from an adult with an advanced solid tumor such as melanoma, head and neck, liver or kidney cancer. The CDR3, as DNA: TGCGCCAGCAGCCCGGGACAAGGGGGCTACGAGCAGTACTTC. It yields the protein CASSPGQGGYEQYF.